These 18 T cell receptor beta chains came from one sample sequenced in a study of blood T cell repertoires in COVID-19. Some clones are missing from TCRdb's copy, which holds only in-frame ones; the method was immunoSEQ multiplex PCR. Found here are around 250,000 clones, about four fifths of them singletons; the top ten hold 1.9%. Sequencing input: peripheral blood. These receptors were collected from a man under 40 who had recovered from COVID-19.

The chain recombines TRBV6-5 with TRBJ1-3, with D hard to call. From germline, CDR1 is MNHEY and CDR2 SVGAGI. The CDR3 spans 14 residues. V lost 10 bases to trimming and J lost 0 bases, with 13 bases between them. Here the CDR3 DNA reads TGTGCCACCAGGATAGCGAGCTCTGGAAACACCATATATTTT. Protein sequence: CATRIASSGNTIYF.

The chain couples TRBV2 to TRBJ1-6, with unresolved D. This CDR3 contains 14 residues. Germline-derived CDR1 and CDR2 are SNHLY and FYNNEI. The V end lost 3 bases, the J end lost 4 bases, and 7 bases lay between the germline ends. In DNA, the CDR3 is TGTGCCAGCAGTGATTCCCAGTATAATTCACCCCTCCACTTT. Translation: CASSDSQYNSPLHF.

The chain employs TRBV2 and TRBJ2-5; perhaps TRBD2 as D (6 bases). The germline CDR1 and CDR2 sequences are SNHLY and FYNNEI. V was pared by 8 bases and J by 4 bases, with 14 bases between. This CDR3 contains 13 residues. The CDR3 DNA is TGTGCCAGCGTCCAGGGAGGTAGAGAGACCCAGTACTTC. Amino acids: CASVQGGRETQYF.

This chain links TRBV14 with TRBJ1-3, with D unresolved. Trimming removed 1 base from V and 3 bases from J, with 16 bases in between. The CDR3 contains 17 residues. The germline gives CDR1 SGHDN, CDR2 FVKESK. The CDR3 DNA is TGTGCCAGCAGCCAAGTCGTGAGCCTCGAATATGGAAACACCATATATTTT. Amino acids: CASSQVVSLEYGNTIYF.

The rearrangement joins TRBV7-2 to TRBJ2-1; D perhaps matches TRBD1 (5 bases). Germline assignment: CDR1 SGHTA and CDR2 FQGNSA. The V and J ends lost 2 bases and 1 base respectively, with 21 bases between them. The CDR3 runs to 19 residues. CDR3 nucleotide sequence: TGTGCCAGCAGCTTAAATCCCAACGCAGGGCCCGCATCCTACAATGAGCAGTTCTTC. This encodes CASSLNPNAGPASYNEQFF.

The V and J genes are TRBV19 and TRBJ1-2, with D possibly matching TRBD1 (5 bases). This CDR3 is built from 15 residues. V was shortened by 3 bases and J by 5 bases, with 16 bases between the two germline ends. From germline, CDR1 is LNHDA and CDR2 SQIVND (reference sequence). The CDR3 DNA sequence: TGTGCCAGTAGTATCGTCTTTGACAGTTTATATGGCTACACCTTC. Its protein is CASSIVFDSLYGYTF.

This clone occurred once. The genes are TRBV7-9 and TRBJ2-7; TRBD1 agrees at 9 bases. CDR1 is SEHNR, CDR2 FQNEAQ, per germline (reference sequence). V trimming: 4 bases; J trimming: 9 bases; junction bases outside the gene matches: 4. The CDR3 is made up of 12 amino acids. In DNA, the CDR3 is TGTGCCAGCAGCTCTACAGGGGGCGCGCAGTACGTC. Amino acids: CASSSTGGAQYV.

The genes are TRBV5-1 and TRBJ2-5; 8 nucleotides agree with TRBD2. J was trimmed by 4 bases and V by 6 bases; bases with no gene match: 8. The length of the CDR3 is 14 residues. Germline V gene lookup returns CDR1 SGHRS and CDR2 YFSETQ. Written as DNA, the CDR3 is TGCGCCAGCACCCCGGGGGGGGGTCGAGAGACCCAGTACTTC. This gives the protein CASTPGGGRETQYF.

CDR3 DNA sequence: TGTGCCAGCGGGGGACAGGGACTCTCCTACGAGCAGTACTTC. Protein product: CASGGQGLSYEQYF. V is TRBV2 and J is TRBJ2-7; 9 bases match TRBD1. The CDR3 has 14 residues. Germline CDR1 is SNHLY and CDR2 is FYNNEI. The trim removed 8 bases at V and 0 bases at J, leaving 5 bases unmatched.

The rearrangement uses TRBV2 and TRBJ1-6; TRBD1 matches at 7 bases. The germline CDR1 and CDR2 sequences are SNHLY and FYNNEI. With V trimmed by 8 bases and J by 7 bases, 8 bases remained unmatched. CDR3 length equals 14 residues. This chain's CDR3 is CASYLGQKNSPLHF. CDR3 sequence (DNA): TGTGCCAGCTACCTGGGACAGAAAAATTCACCCCTCCACTTT.

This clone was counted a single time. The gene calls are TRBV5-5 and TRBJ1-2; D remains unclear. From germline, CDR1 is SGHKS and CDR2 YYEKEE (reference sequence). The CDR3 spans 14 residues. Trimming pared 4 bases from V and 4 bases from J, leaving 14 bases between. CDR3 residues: CASSGGRAGYGYTF. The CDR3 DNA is TGTGCCAGCAGCGGAGGGAGAGCGGGCTATGGCTACACCTTC. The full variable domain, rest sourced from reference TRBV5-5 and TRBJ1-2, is DAGVTQSPTHLIKTRGQQVTLRCSPISGHKSVSWYQQVLGQGPQFIFQYYEKEERGRGNFPDRFSARQFPNYSSELNVNALLLGDSALYLCASSGGRAGYGYTFGSGTRLTVV.

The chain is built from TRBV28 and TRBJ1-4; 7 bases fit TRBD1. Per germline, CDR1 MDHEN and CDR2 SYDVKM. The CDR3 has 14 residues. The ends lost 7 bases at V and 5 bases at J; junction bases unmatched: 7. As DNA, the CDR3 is TGTGCCAGCAAGGAGGGACAGATCAATGAAAAACTGTTTTTT. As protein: CASKEGQINEKLFF. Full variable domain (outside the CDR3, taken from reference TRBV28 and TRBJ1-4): DVKVTQSSRYLVKRTGEKVFLECVQDMDHENMFWYRQDPGLGLRLIYFSYDVKMKEKGDIPEGYSVSREKKERFSLILESASTNQTSMYLCASKEGQINEKLFFGSGTQLSVL.

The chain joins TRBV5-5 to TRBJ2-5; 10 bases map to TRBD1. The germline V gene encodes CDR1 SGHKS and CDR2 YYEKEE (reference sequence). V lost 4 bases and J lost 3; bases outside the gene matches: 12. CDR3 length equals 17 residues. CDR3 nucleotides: TGTGCCAGCAGCCTGGCGATGCTAGGGACAGGGGAAGAGACCCAGTACTTC. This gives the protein CASSLAMLGTGEETQYF.

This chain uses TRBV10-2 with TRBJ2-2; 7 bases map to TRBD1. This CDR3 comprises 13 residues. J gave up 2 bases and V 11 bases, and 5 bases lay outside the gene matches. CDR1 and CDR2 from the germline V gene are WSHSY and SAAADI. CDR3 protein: CALWDSNTGELFF. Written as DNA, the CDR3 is TGCGCCTTATGGGACAGCAACACCGGGGAGCTGTTTTTT.

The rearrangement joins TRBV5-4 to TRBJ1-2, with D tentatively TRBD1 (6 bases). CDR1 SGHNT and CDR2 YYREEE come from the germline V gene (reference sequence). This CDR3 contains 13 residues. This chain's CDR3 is CAAAAGDGYGYTF. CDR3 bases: TGTGCAGCTGCGGCAGGGGACGGCTATGGCTACACCTTC. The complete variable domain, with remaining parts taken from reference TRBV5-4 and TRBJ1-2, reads ETGVTQSPTHLIKTRGQQVTLRCSSQSGHNTVSWYQQALGQGPQFIFQYYREEENGRGNFPPRFSGLQFPNYSSELNVNALELDDSALYLCAAAAGDGYGYTFGSGTRLTVV.

The CDR3 region has the DNA TGTGCCAGCAGCTTCGAGGGCTACGAGCAGTACTTC. Translating gives CASSFEGYEQYF. J is TRBJ2-7 and V is TRBV13, with D tentatively TRBD2 (5 bases). The CDR3 length is 12 residues. The V gene's germline CDR1 is PRHDT and CDR2 FYEKMQ (reference sequence). V was pared by 3 bases and J by 3 bases, with 6 bases between.

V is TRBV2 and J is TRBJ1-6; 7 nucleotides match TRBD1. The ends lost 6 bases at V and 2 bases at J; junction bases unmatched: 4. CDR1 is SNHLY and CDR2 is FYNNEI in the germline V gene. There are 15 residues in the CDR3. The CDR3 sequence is CASRSRGAYNSPLHF. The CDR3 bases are TGTGCCAGCAGGTCCAGGGGGGCCTATAATTCACCCCTCCACTTT.

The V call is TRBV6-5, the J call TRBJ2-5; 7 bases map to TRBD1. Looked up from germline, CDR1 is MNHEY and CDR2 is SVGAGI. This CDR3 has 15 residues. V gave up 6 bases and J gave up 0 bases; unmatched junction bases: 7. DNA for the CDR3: TGTGCCAGCAGCGGACAGGCGAAGTACCAAGAGACCCAGTACTTC. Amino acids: CASSGQAKYQETQYF.